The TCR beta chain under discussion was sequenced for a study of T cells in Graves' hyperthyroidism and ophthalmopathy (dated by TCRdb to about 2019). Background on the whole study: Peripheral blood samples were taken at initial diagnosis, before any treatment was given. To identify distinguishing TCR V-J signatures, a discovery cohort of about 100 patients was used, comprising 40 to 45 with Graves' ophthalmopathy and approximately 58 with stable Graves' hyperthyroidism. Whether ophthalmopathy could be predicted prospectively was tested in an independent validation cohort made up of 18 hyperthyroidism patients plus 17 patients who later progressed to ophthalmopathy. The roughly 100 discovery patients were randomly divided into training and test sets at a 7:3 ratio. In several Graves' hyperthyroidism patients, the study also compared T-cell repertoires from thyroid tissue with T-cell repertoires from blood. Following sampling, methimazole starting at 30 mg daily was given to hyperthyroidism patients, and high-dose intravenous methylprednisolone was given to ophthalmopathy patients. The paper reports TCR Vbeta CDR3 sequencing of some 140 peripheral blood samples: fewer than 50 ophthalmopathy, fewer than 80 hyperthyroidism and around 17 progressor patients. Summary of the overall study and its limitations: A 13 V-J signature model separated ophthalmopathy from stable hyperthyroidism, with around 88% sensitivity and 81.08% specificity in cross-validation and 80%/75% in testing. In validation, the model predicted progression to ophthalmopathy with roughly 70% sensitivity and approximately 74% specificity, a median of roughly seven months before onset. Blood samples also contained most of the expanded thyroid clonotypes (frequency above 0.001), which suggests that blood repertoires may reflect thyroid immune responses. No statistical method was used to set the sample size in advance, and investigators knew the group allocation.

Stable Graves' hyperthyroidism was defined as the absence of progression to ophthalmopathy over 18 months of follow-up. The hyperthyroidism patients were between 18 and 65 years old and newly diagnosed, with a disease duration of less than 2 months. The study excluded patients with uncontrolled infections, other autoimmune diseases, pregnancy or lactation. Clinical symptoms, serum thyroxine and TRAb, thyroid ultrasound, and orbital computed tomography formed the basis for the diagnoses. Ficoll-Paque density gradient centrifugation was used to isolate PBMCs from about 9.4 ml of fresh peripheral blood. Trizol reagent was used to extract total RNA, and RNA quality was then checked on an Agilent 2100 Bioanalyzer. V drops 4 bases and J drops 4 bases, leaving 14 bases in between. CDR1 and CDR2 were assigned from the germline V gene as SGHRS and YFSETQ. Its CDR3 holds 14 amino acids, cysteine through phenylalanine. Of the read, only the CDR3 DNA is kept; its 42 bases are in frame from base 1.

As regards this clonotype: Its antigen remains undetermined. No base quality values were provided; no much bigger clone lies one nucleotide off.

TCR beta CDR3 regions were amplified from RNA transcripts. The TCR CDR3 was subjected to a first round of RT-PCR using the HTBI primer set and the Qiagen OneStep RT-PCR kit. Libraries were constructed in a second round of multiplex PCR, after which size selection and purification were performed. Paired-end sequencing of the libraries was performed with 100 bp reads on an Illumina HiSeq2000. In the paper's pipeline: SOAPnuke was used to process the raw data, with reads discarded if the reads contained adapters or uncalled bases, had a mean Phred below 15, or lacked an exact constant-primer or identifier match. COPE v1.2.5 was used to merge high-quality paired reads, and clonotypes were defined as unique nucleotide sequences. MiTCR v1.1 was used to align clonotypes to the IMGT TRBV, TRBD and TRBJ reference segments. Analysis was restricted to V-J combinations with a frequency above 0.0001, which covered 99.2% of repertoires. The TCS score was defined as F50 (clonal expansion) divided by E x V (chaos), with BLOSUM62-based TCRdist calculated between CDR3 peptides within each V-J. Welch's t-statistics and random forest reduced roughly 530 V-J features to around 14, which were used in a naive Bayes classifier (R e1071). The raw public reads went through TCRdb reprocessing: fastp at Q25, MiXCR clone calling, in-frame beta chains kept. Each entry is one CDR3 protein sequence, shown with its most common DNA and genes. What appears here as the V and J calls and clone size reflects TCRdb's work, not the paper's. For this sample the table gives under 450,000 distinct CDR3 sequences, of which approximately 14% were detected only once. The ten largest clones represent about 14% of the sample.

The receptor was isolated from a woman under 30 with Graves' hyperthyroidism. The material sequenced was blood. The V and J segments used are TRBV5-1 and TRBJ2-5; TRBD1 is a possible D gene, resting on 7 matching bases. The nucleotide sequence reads TGCGCCAGCAGCCACCGACAGGGAGGAGAGACCCAGTACTTC. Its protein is CASSHRQGGETQYF.